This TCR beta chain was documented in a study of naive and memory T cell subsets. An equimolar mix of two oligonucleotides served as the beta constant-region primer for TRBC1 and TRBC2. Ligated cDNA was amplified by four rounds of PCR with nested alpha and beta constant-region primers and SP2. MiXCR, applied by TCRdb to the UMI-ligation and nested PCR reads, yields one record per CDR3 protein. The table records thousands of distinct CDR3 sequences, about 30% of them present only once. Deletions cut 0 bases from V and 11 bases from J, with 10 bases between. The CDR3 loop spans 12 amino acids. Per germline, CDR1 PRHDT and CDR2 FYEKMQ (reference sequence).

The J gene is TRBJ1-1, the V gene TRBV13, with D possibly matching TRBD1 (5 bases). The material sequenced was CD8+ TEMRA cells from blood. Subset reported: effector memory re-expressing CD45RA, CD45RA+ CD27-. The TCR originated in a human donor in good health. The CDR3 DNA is TGTGCCAGCAGCTTAGGCGGGGCAGGGGCTTTCTTT. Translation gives CASSLGGAGAFF.